This is a list of T cell receptor beta chains from one sample in a study of cytomegalovirus exposure and HLA in healthy donors. The data were produced by immunoSEQ multiplex PCR, yet TCRdb's version contains in-frame clones alone and is incomplete. The data contain 160,000 or so clones, over 70% of them singletons. Source material: PBMCs. These receptors were obtained from a woman in her fifties or sixties in good health and CMV-seronegative. Both conserved end residues are part of each CDR3. A D gene is named only where the DNA matches it firmly. The size of a clone is reported for some rows only, either as once, few or many, or as a class for expanded clones.

J gene: TRBJ2-2; clone size: .; V gene: TRBV15; D gene: TRBD2; CDR3 protein: CATSTRLAGDTGELFF; CDR3 DNA: TGTGCCACCAGCACCCGACTAGCGGGAGACACCGGGGAGCTGTTTTTT
J gene: TRBJ2-3; clone size: .; V gene: TRBV5-1; D gene: .; CDR3 protein: CASSLAGDTQYF; CDR3 DNA: TGCGCCAGCAGCTTGGCGGGGGATACGCAGTATTTT
J gene: TRBJ2-1; clone size: .; V gene: TRBV5-1; D gene: TRBD1; CDR3 protein: CASSLSRDRVSSYNEQFF; CDR3 DNA: TGCGCCAGCAGCTTGTCTCGGGACAGGGTAAGCTCCTACAATGAGCAGTTCTTC
J gene: TRBJ2-1; clone size: .; V gene: TRBV20-1; D gene: TRBD2; CDR3 protein: CSARMGGGQFF; CDR3 DNA: TGCAGTGCTAGAATGGGCGGGGGGCAGTTCTTC
J gene: TRBJ1-2; clone size: .; V gene: TRBV27; D gene: TRBD1; CDR3 protein: CASSSWRDSYGYTF; CDR3 DNA: TGTGCCAGCAGTTCTTGGCGGGACAGCTATGGCTACACCTTC
J gene: TRBJ2-1; clone size: .; V gene: TRBV11-3; D gene: TRBD2; CDR3 protein: CASSRSGGGSNEQFF; CDR3 DNA: TGTGCCAGCAGCCGTAGCGGGGGGGGCTCCAATGAGCAGTTCTTC
J gene: TRBJ2-3; clone size: once; V gene: TRBV5-1; D gene: TRBD2; CDR3 protein: CASSLGTSGSLLTDTQYF; CDR3 DNA: TGCGCCAGCAGCTTGGGGACTAGCGGGAGCCTACTCACAGATACGCAGTATTTT
J gene: TRBJ1-3; clone size: .; V gene: TRBV7-3; D gene: .; CDR3 protein: CASSPKPQLAGYTGNTIYF; CDR3 DNA: TGTGCCAGCAGCCCCAAACCTCAATTGGCAGGGTATACTGGAAACACCATATATTTT
J gene: TRBJ2-1; clone size: few; V gene: TRBV7-9; D gene: TRBD1; CDR3 protein: CASSLGGQGSNEQFF; CDR3 DNA: TGTGCCAGCAGCTTAGGGGGACAGGGGTCTAATGAGCAGTTCTTC
J gene: TRBJ2-2; clone size: .; V gene: TRBV5-1; D gene: TRBD1; CDR3 protein: CASSLGQGEYTGELFF; CDR3 DNA: TGCGCCAGCAGCCTGGGACAGGGGGAATACACCGGGGAGCTGTTTTTT
J gene: TRBJ2-7; clone size: few; V gene: TRBV11-1; D gene: .; CDR3 protein: CASSLDSIVAGFIYEQYF; CDR3 DNA: TGTGCCAGCAGCTTAGACTCAATAGTGGCAGGGTTCATCTACGAGCAGTACTTC
J gene: TRBJ1-5; clone size: .; V gene: TRBV5-8; D gene: .; CDR3 protein: CASSLTNQPQHF; CDR3 DNA: TGTGCCAGCAGCCTAACTAATCAGCCCCAGCATTTT
J gene: TRBJ1-1; clone size: .; V gene: TRBV14; D gene: .; CDR3 protein: CASSQGLSGIKEILRGSNTEAFF; CDR3 DNA: TGTGCCAGCAGCCAAGGTCTATCCGGAATTAAAGAAATTCTCAGGGGTTCAAACACTGAAGCTTTCTTT
J gene: TRBJ1-5; clone size: .; V gene: TRBV5-1; D gene: .; CDR3 protein: CASSPGGGINQPQHF; CDR3 DNA: TGCGCCAGCAGCCCTGGGGGGGGAATCAATCAGCCCCAGCATTTT
J gene: TRBJ2-3; clone size: .; V gene: TRBV7-2; D gene: TRBD1; CDR3 protein: CASSDRGRRTDTQYF; CDR3 DNA: TGTGCCAGCAGCGACAGGGGGCGCAGGACAGATACGCAGTATTTT
J gene: TRBJ2-5; clone size: .; V gene: TRBV11-2; D gene: .; CDR3 protein: CASTLPQPQETQYF; CDR3 DNA: TGTGCCAGCACCCTTCCACAACCCCAAGAGACCCAGTACTTC
J gene: TRBJ2-3; clone size: once; V gene: TRBV19; D gene: .; CDR3 protein: CASSIAGVGTDTQYF; CDR3 DNA: TGTGCCAGTAGTATAGCGGGGGTGGGCACAGATACGCAGTATTTT
J gene: TRBJ2-1; clone size: few; V gene: TRBV15; D gene: TRBD1; CDR3 protein: CATSRSGTGYVNEQFF; CDR3 DNA: TGTGCCACCAGCCGAAGCGGGACAGGGTATGTCAATGAGCAGTTCTTC
J gene: TRBJ1-2; clone size: .; V gene: TRBV29-1; D gene: .; CDR3 protein: CSVEDSSFRYGYTF; CDR3 DNA: TGCAGCGTTGAAGATAGTAGTTTTCGCTATGGCTACACCTTC
J gene: TRBJ2-1; clone size: few; V gene: TRBV6-5; D gene: TRBD2; CDR3 protein: CASGTSGDYNEQFF; CDR3 DNA: TGTGCCAGCGGAACTAGCGGGGACTACAATGAGCAGTTCTTC
J gene: TRBJ1-1; clone size: .; V gene: TRBV29-1; D gene: .; CDR3 protein: CSAPNEGDTEAFF; CDR3 DNA: TGCAGCGCCCCGAACGAGGGGGACACTGAAGCTTTCTTT
J gene: TRBJ1-6; clone size: few; V gene: TRBV6-5; D gene: .; CDR3 protein: CASSYSQSPLHF; CDR3 DNA: TGTGCCAGCAGTTACTCCCAGTCACCCCTCCACTTT
J gene: TRBJ2-3; clone size: .; V gene: TRBV5-4; D gene: .; CDR3 protein: CASSLASTDTQYF; CDR3 DNA: TGTGCCAGCAGCTTAGCTAGCACAGATACGCAGTATTTT
J gene: TRBJ1-4; clone size: .; V gene: TRBV28; D gene: .; CDR3 protein: CASNGLNEKLFF; CDR3 DNA: TGTGCCAGCAACGGGTTAAATGAAAAACTGTTTTTT
J gene: TRBJ1-3; clone size: .; V gene: TRBV5-6; D gene: TRBD1; CDR3 protein: CASRGTGVGNTIYF; CDR3 DNA: TGTGCCAGCAGGGGGACAGGGGTCGGAAACACCATATATTTT
J gene: TRBJ2-2; clone size: .; V gene: TRBV9; D gene: TRBD2; CDR3 protein: CASSRLAGGTGELFF; CDR3 DNA: TGTGCCAGCAGCAGACTAGCGGGAGGGACCGGGGAGCTGTTTTTT
J gene: TRBJ1-2; clone size: .; V gene: TRBV6-5; D gene: .; CDR3 protein: CASSYDGFYGYTF; CDR3 DNA: TGTGCCAGCAGTTACGACGGGTTCTATGGCTACACCTTC
J gene: TRBJ2-3; clone size: .; V gene: TRBV5-1; D gene: TRBD2; CDR3 protein: CASSPVASGRTDTQYF; CDR3 DNA: TGCGCCAGCAGCCCCGTGGCTAGCGGGAGGACAGATACGCAGTATTTT
J gene: TRBJ2-7; clone size: .; V gene: TRBV14; D gene: .; CDR3 protein: CASSQDVRRAYEQYF; CDR3 DNA: TGTGCCAGCAGCCAAGATGTTCGGCGGGCCTACGAGCAGTACTTC
J gene: TRBJ2-7; clone size: .; V gene: TRBV7-8; D gene: TRBD1; CDR3 protein: CASSSRRDRKAYEQYF; CDR3 DNA: TGTGCCAGCAGCTCGCGCCGGGACAGAAAGGCCTACGAGCAGTACTTC
J gene: TRBJ1-2; clone size: .; V gene: TRBV28; D gene: .; CDR3 protein: CASSLGGIGYTF; CDR3 DNA: TGTGCCAGCAGTCTTGGAGGAATCGGCTACACCTTC
J gene: TRBJ2-2; clone size: .; V gene: TRBV13; D gene: TRBD2; CDR3 protein: CASSSNPRISGGAGTGELFF; CDR3 DNA: TGTGCCAGCAGCTCTAATCCACGAATTAGCGGGGGGGCCGGCACCGGGGAGCTGTTTTTT
J gene: TRBJ2-1; clone size: .; V gene: TRBV2; D gene: .; CDR3 protein: CASMTYYEQFF; CDR3 DNA: TGTGCCAGCATGACTTATTATGAGCAGTTCTTC
J gene: TRBJ2-7; clone size: .; V gene: TRBV6-1; D gene: .; CDR3 protein: CASSVSGFDTYEQYF; CDR3 DNA: TGTGCCAGCAGTGTTTCAGGGTTCGACACCTACGAGCAGTACTTC
J gene: TRBJ2-5; clone size: .; V gene: TRBV10-2; D gene: .; CDR3 protein: CASSEVRAGRGETQYF; CDR3 DNA: TGCGCCAGCAGTGAGGTGAGGGCGGGTCGGGGAGAGACCCAGTACTTC
J gene: TRBJ1-2; clone size: .; V gene: TRBV21-1; D gene: .; CDR3 protein: CASSRPGGANYGYTF; CDR3 DNA: TGTGCCAGCAGCCGTCCGGGGGGAGCTAACTATGGCTACACCTTC
J gene: TRBJ2-1; clone size: .; V gene: TRBV10-1; D gene: TRBD2; CDR3 protein: CASSSERGAYNEQFF; CDR3 DNA: TGCGCCAGCAGTAGTGAGCGGGGGGCTTATAATGAGCAGTTCTTC
J gene: TRBJ2-2; clone size: .; V gene: TRBV7-8; D gene: .; CDR3 protein: CASSFLAGLNTGELFF; CDR3 DNA: TGTGCCAGCAGCTTTCTGGCGGGGCTGAACACCGGGGAGCTGTTTTTT
J gene: TRBJ1-1; clone size: .; V gene: TRBV7-2; D gene: TRBD1; CDR3 protein: CASKYRGNTEAFF; CDR3 DNA: TGTGCCAGCAAATACAGGGGGAACACTGAAGCTTTCTTT
J gene: TRBJ2-2; clone size: .; V gene: TRBV9; D gene: .; CDR3 protein: CASSQRTVTGELFF; CDR3 DNA: TGTGCCAGCAGCCAGCGGACAGTCACCGGGGAGCTGTTTTTT
J gene: TRBJ2-5; clone size: .; V gene: TRBV5-1; D gene: .; CDR3 protein: CASSLGSGGVETQYF; CDR3 DNA: TGCGCCAGCAGCTTGGGGTCGGGGGGCGTTGAGACCCAGTACTTC
J gene: TRBJ2-3; clone size: .; V gene: TRBV29-1; D gene: .; CDR3 protein: CSVVIGTDTQYF; CDR3 DNA: TGCAGCGTTGTAATCGGCACAGATACGCAGTATTTT
J gene: TRBJ2-7; clone size: once; V gene: TRBV5-1; D gene: TRBD1; CDR3 protein: CARCGRHPRDRVYEQYF; CDR3 DNA: TGCGCCAGGTGTGGGAGGCACCCCCGGGACAGGGTCTACGAGCAGTACTTC
J gene: TRBJ2-3; clone size: .; V gene: TRBV27; D gene: TRBD2; CDR3 protein: CASSPGSGRAEDTQYF; CDR3 DNA: TGTGCCAGCAGTCCCGGTAGCGGGAGGGCCGAAGATACGCAGTATTTT
J gene: TRBJ1-1; clone size: .; V gene: TRBV10-1; D gene: .; CDR3 protein: CASSEGWGRGKSTEAFF; CDR3 DNA: TGCGCCAGCAGTGAGGGTTGGGGCCGTGGGAAAAGCACTGAAGCTTTCTTT
J gene: TRBJ1-2; clone size: few; V gene: TRBV2; D gene: .; CDR3 protein: CASSEDNGPGGYTF; CDR3 DNA: TGTGCCAGCAGTGAAGATAACGGGCCAGGGGGCTACACCTTC
J gene: TRBJ2-5; clone size: .; V gene: TRBV2; D gene: .; CDR3 protein: CASHTLRGNQETQYF; CDR3 DNA: TGTGCCAGCCATACACTCAGGGGAAATCAAGAGACCCAGTACTTC
J gene: TRBJ2-7; clone size: .; V gene: TRBV28; D gene: .; CDR3 protein: CATKDSGVGSEQYF; CDR3 DNA: TGTGCCACTAAAGACTCCGGGGTCGGCAGCGAGCAGTACTTC
J gene: TRBJ2-2; clone size: few; V gene: TRBV28; D gene: .; CDR3 protein: CASSLGSAGSPGELFF; CDR3 DNA: TGTGCCAGCAGTTTGGGGTCCGCGGGAAGTCCCGGGGAGCTGTTTTTT
J gene: TRBJ1-5; clone size: .; V gene: TRBV19; D gene: .; CDR3 protein: CASRLAPSNQPQHF; CDR3 DNA: TGTGCCAGTAGATTGGCTCCTAGCAATCAGCCCCAGCATTTT
J gene: TRBJ2-7; clone size: .; V gene: TRBV5-1; D gene: TRBD1; CDR3 protein: CASSLGWGRGYEQYF; CDR3 DNA: TGCGCCAGCAGCTTGGGGTGGGGCAGGGGGTACGAGCAGTACTTC
J gene: TRBJ2-7; clone size: .; V gene: TRBV5-1; D gene: .; CDR3 protein: CASSLEAGASYEQYF; CDR3 DNA: TGCGCCAGCAGCTTGGAGGCAGGGGCCTCCTACGAGCAGTACTTC
J gene: TRBJ2-1; clone size: .; V gene: TRBV13; D gene: TRBD2; CDR3 protein: CASSGEGLPSYNEQFF; CDR3 DNA: TGTGCCAGCAGCGGAGAGGGACTACCATCCTACAATGAGCAGTTCTTC
J gene: TRBJ2-2; clone size: .; V gene: TRBV11-2; D gene: .; CDR3 protein: CASSPRGSSDTGELFF; CDR3 DNA: TGTGCCAGCAGCCCCCGGGGGTCCAGCGACACCGGGGAGCTGTTTTTT
J gene: TRBJ2-7; clone size: .; V gene: TRBV10-2; D gene: TRBD2; CDR3 protein: CASSETSGNEKAYEQYF; CDR3 DNA: TGCGCCAGCAGTGAGACTAGCGGCAACGAGAAGGCCTACGAGCAGTACTTC
J gene: TRBJ1-5; clone size: .; V gene: TRBV27; D gene: TRBD1; CDR3 protein: CASSFRGDQPQHF; CDR3 DNA: TGTGCCAGCAGTTTCAGGGGGGATCAGCCCCAGCATTTT
J gene: TRBJ1-1; clone size: .; V gene: TRBV6-1; D gene: .; CDR3 protein: CASSERGQEAFF; CDR3 DNA: TGTGCCAGCAGTGAAAGAGGACAGGAAGCTTTCTTT
J gene: TRBJ2-2; clone size: .; V gene: TRBV7-6; D gene: TRBD1; CDR3 protein: CASSLADRGRATGELFF; CDR3 DNA: TGTGCCAGCAGCTTAGCGGACAGGGGGCGCGCCACCGGGGAGCTGTTTTTT
J gene: TRBJ2-7; clone size: .; V gene: TRBV19; D gene: .; CDR3 protein: CASSDPGSSRRNEQYF; CDR3 DNA: TGTGCCAGTAGTGACCCCGGGAGTAGTAGGCGAAACGAGCAGTACTTC
J gene: TRBJ2-1; clone size: .; V gene: TRBV7-6; D gene: .; CDR3 protein: CASSLRDSGRTYNEQFF; CDR3 DNA: TGTGCCAGCAGCCTACGCGATAGCGGCCGCACCTACAATGAGCAGTTCTTC